Listed below are T cell receptor beta chains from one sample, sequenced in a study of blood T cell repertoires in COVID-19. Here immunoSEQ multiplex PCR was the method, and the copy in TCRdb shows in-frame clones only, minus some. There are 350,000 to 450,000 clones in the sample; about 90% occur only once, and approximately 1.5% lies in the top ten. Sequenced sample: PBMCs or T cells enriched from blood (not recorded which). The receptors here all came from a woman under 40 who had recovered from COVID-19. CDR3s include the opening cysteine and the closing phenylalanine or tryptophan. Each record gives: V gene, CDR3 length, D gene, J gene, clone size, CDR3 protein, CDR3 DNA. The D gene is left open where the match is weak. The size field is filled for only some rows; it gives once, few, many or a size class.

v_call: TRBV4-1; cdr3_length: 15; d_call: -; j_call: TRBJ2-5; clone_size: -; cdr3_aa: CASSQDGQAIGTQYF; cdr3_nt: TGCGCCAGCAGCCAAGATGGCCAGGCTATTGGGACCCAGTACTTC
v_call: TRBV2; cdr3_length: 15; d_call: -; j_call: TRBJ2-2; clone_size: -; cdr3_aa: CASSEALTGTGELFF; cdr3_nt: TGTGCCAGCAGTGAAGCGCTTACAGGCACCGGGGAGCTGTTTTTT
v_call: TRBV2; cdr3_length: 16; d_call: TRBD1; j_call: TRBJ1-1; clone_size: -; cdr3_aa: CASTSGQGVFWTEAFF; cdr3_nt: TGTGCCAGCACCAGCGGACAGGGTGTGTTTTGGACTGAAGCTTTCTTT
v_call: TRBV5-4; cdr3_length: 13; d_call: -; j_call: TRBJ1-2; clone_size: -; cdr3_aa: CASSFGINYGYTF; cdr3_nt: TGTGCCAGCAGCTTCGGGATTAACTATGGCTACACCTTC
v_call: TRBV12-5; cdr3_length: 16; d_call: TRBD1; j_call: TRBJ1-5; clone_size: -; cdr3_aa: CASGSPWDRPNQPQHF; cdr3_nt: TGTGCTAGTGGTTCCCCTTGGGACAGACCCAATCAGCCCCAGCATTTT
v_call: TRBV28; cdr3_length: 16; d_call: -; j_call: TRBJ1-5; clone_size: -; cdr3_aa: CASSLYIGGTDQPQHF; cdr3_nt: TGTGCCAGCAGTTTATATATCGGGGGGACGGATCAGCCCCAGCATTTT
v_call: TRBV6-2/TRBV6-3; cdr3_length: 13; d_call: TRBD1; j_call: TRBJ1-2; clone_size: -; cdr3_aa: CASSYQGDYGYTF; cdr3_nt: TGTGCCAGCAGTTACCAGGGGGACTATGGCTACACCTTC
v_call: TRBV5-6; cdr3_length: 16; d_call: TRBD1; j_call: TRBJ2-1; clone_size: -; cdr3_aa: CASSAIRTGIYNEQFF; cdr3_nt: TGTGCCAGCAGCGCGATCCGGACAGGGATCTACAATGAGCAGTTCTTC
v_call: TRBV11-2; cdr3_length: 13; d_call: -; j_call: TRBJ2-7; clone_size: -; cdr3_aa: CASSLTRDYEQYF; cdr3_nt: TGTGCCAGCAGCTTAACGAGGGACTACGAGCAGTACTTC
v_call: TRBV30; cdr3_length: 14; d_call: -; j_call: TRBJ1-1; clone_size: -; cdr3_aa: CAWSVTRLNTEAFF; cdr3_nt: TGTGCCTGGAGTGTTACCAGGCTGAACACTGAAGCTTTCTTT
v_call: TRBV5-4; cdr3_length: 16; d_call: TRBD1; j_call: TRBJ2-5; clone_size: -; cdr3_aa: CASSAYDRGSQETQYF; cdr3_nt: TGTGCCAGCAGCGCGTACGACAGGGGATCACAAGAGACCCAGTACTTC
v_call: TRBV3-1/TRBV3-2; cdr3_length: 16; d_call: -; j_call: TRBJ1-6; clone_size: -; cdr3_aa: CASSQAAPGNNSPLHF; cdr3_nt: TGTGCCAGCAGCCAAGCGGCTCCAGGGAATAATTCACCCCTCCACTTT
v_call: TRBV3-1/TRBV3-2; cdr3_length: 14; d_call: -; j_call: TRBJ1-1; clone_size: once; cdr3_aa: CASSQAGYDTEAFF; cdr3_nt: TGTGCCAGCAGCCAAGCAGGGTATGACACTGAAGCTTTCTTT
v_call: TRBV27; cdr3_length: 18; d_call: TRBD2; j_call: TRBJ2-1; clone_size: -; cdr3_aa: CASSLTNLAGQFLVEQFF; cdr3_nt: TGTGCCAGCAGTTTAACCAACCTAGCGGGTCAATTTCTGGTTGAGCAGTTCTTC
v_call: TRBV10-3; cdr3_length: 14; d_call: -; j_call: TRBJ1-5; clone_size: few; cdr3_aa: CAISAGVSNQPQHF; cdr3_nt: TGTGCCATCAGTGCCGGGGTGAGCAATCAGCCCCAGCATTTT
v_call: TRBV30; cdr3_length: 14; d_call: -; j_call: TRBJ1-1; clone_size: -; cdr3_aa: CAWDWGVLNTEAFF; cdr3_nt: TGTGCCTGGGATTGGGGGGTTTTGAACACTGAAGCTTTCTTT
v_call: TRBV6-5; cdr3_length: 12; d_call: TRBD2; j_call: TRBJ2-7; clone_size: -; cdr3_aa: CASLAGVYEQYF; cdr3_nt: TGTGCCAGCCTAGCGGGAGTATACGAGCAGTACTTC
v_call: TRBV18; cdr3_length: 14; d_call: TRBD2; j_call: TRBJ2-1; clone_size: -; cdr3_aa: CASSPYSGNNEQFF; cdr3_nt: TGTGCCAGCTCACCTTATAGCGGGAACAATGAGCAGTTCTTC
v_call: TRBV5-1; cdr3_length: 16; d_call: -; j_call: TRBJ1-3; clone_size: -; cdr3_aa: CASRPQGLLSGNTIYF; cdr3_nt: TGCGCCAGCAGACCGCAGGGACTACTCTCTGGAAACACCATATATTTT
v_call: TRBV4-2; cdr3_length: 15; d_call: TRBD2; j_call: TRBJ2-1; clone_size: once; cdr3_aa: CASSARLAGYNEQFF; cdr3_nt: TGTGCCAGCAGCGCTCGACTAGCGGGGTACAATGAGCAGTTCTTC
v_call: TRBV28; cdr3_length: 15; d_call: TRBD2; j_call: TRBJ2-5; clone_size: -; cdr3_aa: CASSLAGREGETQYF; cdr3_nt: TGTGCCAGCAGTTTGGCCGGGCGGGAGGGGGAGACCCAGTACTTC
v_call: TRBV11-2; cdr3_length: 13; d_call: -; j_call: TRBJ2-1; clone_size: -; cdr3_aa: CASSLGLNNEQFF; cdr3_nt: TGTGCCAGCAGCTTAGGGCTCAACAATGAGCAGTTCTTC
v_call: TRBV7-2; cdr3_length: 14; d_call: -; j_call: TRBJ1-1; clone_size: -; cdr3_aa: CASSLRFGVTEAFF; cdr3_nt: TGTGCCAGCAGCTTAAGGTTCGGGGTCACTGAAGCTTTCTTT
v_call: TRBV10-2; cdr3_length: 11; d_call: -; j_call: TRBJ1-2; clone_size: -; cdr3_aa: CASSDFYGYTF; cdr3_nt: TGCGCCAGCTCAGATTTTTATGGCTACACCTTC
v_call: TRBV2; cdr3_length: 12; d_call: -; j_call: TRBJ1-6; clone_size: -; cdr3_aa: CASSERGRSLHF; cdr3_nt: TGTGCCAGCAGTGAAAGAGGTAGATCCCTCCACTTT
v_call: TRBV5-1; cdr3_length: 13; d_call: -; j_call: TRBJ1-1; clone_size: -; cdr3_aa: CASSQTVNTEAFF; cdr3_nt: TGCGCCAGCAGCCAGACTGTGAACACTGAAGCTTTCTTT
v_call: TRBV13; cdr3_length: 11; d_call: -; j_call: TRBJ2-1; clone_size: few; cdr3_aa: CASSQVNEQFF; cdr3_nt: TGTGCCAGCAGCCAGGTTAATGAGCAGTTCTTC
v_call: TRBV18; cdr3_length: 13; d_call: -; j_call: TRBJ2-5; clone_size: -; cdr3_aa: CASSPRGQETQYF; cdr3_nt: TGTGCCAGCTCACCTAGGGGCCAAGAGACCCAGTACTTC
v_call: TRBV6-1; cdr3_length: 13; d_call: -; j_call: TRBJ1-3; clone_size: -; cdr3_aa: CASSDAGVNTIYF; cdr3_nt: TGTGCCAGCAGTGACGCCGGGGTAAACACCATATATTTT
v_call: TRBV6-5; cdr3_length: 15; d_call: -; j_call: TRBJ1-5; clone_size: -; cdr3_aa: CASQRGVDSNQPQHF; cdr3_nt: TGTGCCAGTCAGCGGGGGGTGGATAGCAATCAGCCCCAGCATTTT
v_call: TRBV9; cdr3_length: 15; d_call: TRBD1; j_call: TRBJ2-7; clone_size: few; cdr3_aa: CASSVGTGGSYEQYF; cdr3_nt: TGTGCCAGCAGCGTAGGGACAGGGGGCTCCTACGAGCAGTACTTC
v_call: TRBV6-6; cdr3_length: 15; d_call: TRBD1; j_call: TRBJ2-2; clone_size: -; cdr3_aa: CASSAGTANTGELFF; cdr3_nt: TGTGCCAGCAGTGCAGGGACAGCGAACACCGGGGAGCTGTTTTTT
v_call: TRBV28; cdr3_length: 13; d_call: -; j_call: TRBJ1-1; clone_size: few; cdr3_aa: CASSLSGFTEAFF; cdr3_nt: TGTGCCAGCAGTTTATCAGGGTTCACTGAAGCTTTCTTT
v_call: TRBV7-2; cdr3_length: 15; d_call: TRBD1; j_call: TRBJ1-1; clone_size: -; cdr3_aa: CASSLEVRGASEAFF; cdr3_nt: TGTGCCAGCAGCTTAGAAGTCAGGGGGGCGTCTGAAGCTTTCTTT
v_call: TRBV5-1; cdr3_length: 15; d_call: -; j_call: TRBJ1-6; clone_size: -; cdr3_aa: CASRSEGLADSPLHF; cdr3_nt: TGCGCCAGCAGGTCCGAGGGGTTAGCGGATTCACCCCTCCACTTT
v_call: TRBV7-2; cdr3_length: 15; d_call: -; j_call: TRBJ2-7; clone_size: -; cdr3_aa: CASSLDSGRTYEQYF; cdr3_nt: TGTGCCAGCAGCTTAGATTCAGGGCGAACCTACGAGCAGTACTTC
v_call: TRBV30; cdr3_length: 14; d_call: -; j_call: TRBJ1-6; clone_size: -; cdr3_aa: CAWTLGQGDSPLHF; cdr3_nt: TGTGCCTGGACCCTGGGGCAGGGCGATTCACCCCTCCACTTT
v_call: TRBV9; cdr3_length: 16; d_call: -; j_call: TRBJ2-2; clone_size: -; cdr3_aa: CASSVALSGYTGELFF; cdr3_nt: TGTGCCAGCAGCGTAGCATTGAGCGGGTACACCGGGGAGCTGTTTTTT
v_call: TRBV5-1; cdr3_length: 14; d_call: -; j_call: TRBJ1-1; clone_size: few; cdr3_aa: CASSLGGADTEAFF; cdr3_nt: TGCGCCAGCAGCTTGGGTGGGGCCGACACTGAAGCTTTCTTT
v_call: TRBV3-1/TRBV3-2; cdr3_length: 15; d_call: TRBD2; j_call: TRBJ2-1; clone_size: -; cdr3_aa: CASSQAPLAGDEQFF; cdr3_nt: TGTGCCAGCAGCCAAGCCCCCCTAGCGGGAGATGAGCAGTTCTTC
v_call: TRBV6-6; cdr3_length: 15; d_call: TRBD2; j_call: TRBJ2-2; clone_size: -; cdr3_aa: CASRASGRKVGELFF; cdr3_nt: TGTGCCAGCAGGGCTAGCGGTCGGAAAGTGGGGGAGCTGTTTTTT
v_call: TRBV9; cdr3_length: 16; d_call: -; j_call: TRBJ1-1; clone_size: -; cdr3_aa: CASSLKSGGGNTEAFF; cdr3_nt: TGTGCCAGCAGCCTGAAAAGTGGGGGAGGAAACACTGAAGCTTTCTTT
v_call: TRBV5-1; cdr3_length: 12; d_call: -; j_call: TRBJ2-3; clone_size: once; cdr3_aa: CASSLSTDTQYF; cdr3_nt: TGCGCCAGCAGCCTAAGCACAGATACGCAGTATTTT
v_call: TRBV19; cdr3_length: 16; d_call: TRBD1; j_call: TRBJ1-5; clone_size: -; cdr3_aa: CASSPFGTGPNQPQHF; cdr3_nt: TGTGCCAGTAGTCCATTCGGGACAGGACCTAATCAGCCCCAGCATTTT
v_call: TRBV12-3/TRBV12-4; cdr3_length: 13; d_call: TRBD2; j_call: TRBJ2-1; clone_size: -; cdr3_aa: CASSQLAGGEQFF; cdr3_nt: TGTGCCAGCAGCCAACTAGCGGGGGGTGAGCAGTTCTTC
v_call: TRBV14; cdr3_length: 15; d_call: -; j_call: TRBJ1-3; clone_size: once; cdr3_aa: CASSQGPQGGNTIYF; cdr3_nt: TGTGCCAGCAGCCAAGGTCCACAGGGAGGAAACACCATATATTTT
v_call: TRBV2; cdr3_length: 14; d_call: -; j_call: TRBJ1-2; clone_size: -; cdr3_aa: CASSAGTANYGYTF; cdr3_nt: TGTGCCAGCAGTGCGGGAACAGCTAACTATGGCTACACCTTC
v_call: TRBV10-2; cdr3_length: 13; d_call: -; j_call: TRBJ1-1; clone_size: -; cdr3_aa: CASSDGGEVRSFF; cdr3_nt: TGCGCCAGCAGTGATGGCGGGGAGGTAAGGTCTTTCTTT
v_call: TRBV27; cdr3_length: 14; d_call: -; j_call: TRBJ2-7; clone_size: -; cdr3_aa: CASSETGSDYEQYF; cdr3_nt: TGTGCCAGCAGTGAAACCGGGAGCGACTACGAGCAGTACTTC
v_call: TRBV4-1; cdr3_length: 16; d_call: TRBD1; j_call: TRBJ2-7; clone_size: -; cdr3_aa: CASSLPGGLKLYEQYF; cdr3_nt: TGCGCCAGCAGCCTACCAGGGGGCTTAAAACTCTACGAGCAGTACTTC
v_call: TRBV5-4; cdr3_length: 16; d_call: TRBD2; j_call: TRBJ2-3; clone_size: -; cdr3_aa: CASRFWASGGTDTQYF; cdr3_nt: TGTGCCAGCAGGTTTTGGGCTAGCGGGGGGACAGATACGCAGTATTTT